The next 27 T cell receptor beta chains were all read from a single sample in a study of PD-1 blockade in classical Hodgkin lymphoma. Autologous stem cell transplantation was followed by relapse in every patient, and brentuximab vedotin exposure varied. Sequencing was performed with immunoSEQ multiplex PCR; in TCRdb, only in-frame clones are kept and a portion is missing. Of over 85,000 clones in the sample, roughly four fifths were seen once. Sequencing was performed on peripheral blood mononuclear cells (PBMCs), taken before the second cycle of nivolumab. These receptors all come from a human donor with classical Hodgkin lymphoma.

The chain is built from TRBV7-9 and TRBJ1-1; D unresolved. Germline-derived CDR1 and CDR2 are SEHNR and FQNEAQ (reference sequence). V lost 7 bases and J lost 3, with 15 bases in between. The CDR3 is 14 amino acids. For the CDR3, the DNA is TGTGCCAGCACCCTACGTTTGTGGGACACTGAAGCTTTCTTT. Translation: CASTLRLWDTEAFF.

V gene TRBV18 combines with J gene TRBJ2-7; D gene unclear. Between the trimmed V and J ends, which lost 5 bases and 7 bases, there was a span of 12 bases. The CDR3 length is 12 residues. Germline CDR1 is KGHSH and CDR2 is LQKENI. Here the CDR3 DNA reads TGTGCCAGCTCATCATCACACGGGGAGCAGTACTTC. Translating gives CASSSSHGEQYF.

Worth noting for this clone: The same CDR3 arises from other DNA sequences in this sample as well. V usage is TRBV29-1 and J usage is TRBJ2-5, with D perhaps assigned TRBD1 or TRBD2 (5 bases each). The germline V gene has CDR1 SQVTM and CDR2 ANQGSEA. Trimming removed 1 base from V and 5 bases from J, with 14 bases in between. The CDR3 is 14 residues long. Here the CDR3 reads CSVEVRGRGETQYF. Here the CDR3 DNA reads TGCAGCGTTGAAGTCCGGGGACGGGGTGAGACCCAGTACTTC.

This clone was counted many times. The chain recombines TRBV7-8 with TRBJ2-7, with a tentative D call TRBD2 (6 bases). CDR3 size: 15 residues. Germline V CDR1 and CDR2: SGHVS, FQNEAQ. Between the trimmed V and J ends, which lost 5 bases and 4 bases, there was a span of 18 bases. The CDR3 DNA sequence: TGTGCCAGCAGCCCCTACCCGGGGGTCCATTACGAGCAGTACTTC. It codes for CASSPYPGVHYEQYF. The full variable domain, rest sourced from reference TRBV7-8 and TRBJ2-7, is GAGVSQSPRYKVAKRGQDVALRCDPISGHVSLFWYQQALGQGPEFLTYFQNEAQLDKSGLPSDRFFAERPEGSVSTLKIQRTQQEDSAVYLCASSPYPGVHYEQYFGPGTRLTVT.

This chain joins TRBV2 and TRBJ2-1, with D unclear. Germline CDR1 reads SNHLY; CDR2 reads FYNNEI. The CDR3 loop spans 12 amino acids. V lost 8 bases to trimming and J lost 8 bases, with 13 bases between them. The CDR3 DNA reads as TGTGCCAGCCGAGAAAGGGCAGATGAGCAGTTCTTC. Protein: CASRERADEQFF.

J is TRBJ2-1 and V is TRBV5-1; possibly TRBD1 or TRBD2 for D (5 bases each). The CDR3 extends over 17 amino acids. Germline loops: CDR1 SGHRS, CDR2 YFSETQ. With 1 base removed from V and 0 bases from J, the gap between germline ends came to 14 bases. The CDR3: CASSLFGDRSSYNEQFF. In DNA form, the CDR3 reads TGCGCCAGCAGCTTGTTTGGGGACCGCAGCTCCTACAATGAGCAGTTCTTC.

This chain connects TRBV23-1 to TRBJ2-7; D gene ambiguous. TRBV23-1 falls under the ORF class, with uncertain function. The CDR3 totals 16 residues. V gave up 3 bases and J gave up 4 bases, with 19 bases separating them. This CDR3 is CASSHNRFKSKYEQYF. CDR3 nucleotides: TGCGCCAGCAGTCATAACCGCTTTAAGTCGAAATACGAGCAGTACTTC.

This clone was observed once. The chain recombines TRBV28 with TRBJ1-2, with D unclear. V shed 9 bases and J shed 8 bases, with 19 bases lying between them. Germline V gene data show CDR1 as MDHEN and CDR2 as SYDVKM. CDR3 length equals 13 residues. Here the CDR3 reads CASYLLSGSGYTF. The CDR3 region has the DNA TGTGCCAGTTACCTTCTTTCGGGGAGCGGCTACACCTTC.

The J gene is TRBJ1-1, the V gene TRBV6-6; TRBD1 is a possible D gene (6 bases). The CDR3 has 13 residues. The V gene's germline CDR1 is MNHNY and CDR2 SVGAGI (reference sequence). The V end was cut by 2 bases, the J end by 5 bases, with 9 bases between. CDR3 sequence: CASSYEGVTEAFF. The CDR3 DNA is TGTGCCAGCAGTTACGAGGGGGTGACTGAAGCTTTCTTT.

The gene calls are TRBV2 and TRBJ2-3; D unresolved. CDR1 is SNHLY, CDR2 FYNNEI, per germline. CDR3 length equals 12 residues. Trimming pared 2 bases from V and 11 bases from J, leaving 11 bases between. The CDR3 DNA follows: TGTGCCAGCAGTGAAAGGGCCCCTCGGCAGTATTTT. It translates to CASSERAPRQYF.

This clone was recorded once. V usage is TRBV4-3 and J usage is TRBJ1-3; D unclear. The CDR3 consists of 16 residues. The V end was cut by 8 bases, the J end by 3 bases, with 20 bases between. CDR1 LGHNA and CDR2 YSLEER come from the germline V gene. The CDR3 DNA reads TGCGCCAGCCTTGAGGAAGGAGTTTTACTTGGAAACACCATATATTTT. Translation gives CASLEEGVLLGNTIYF.

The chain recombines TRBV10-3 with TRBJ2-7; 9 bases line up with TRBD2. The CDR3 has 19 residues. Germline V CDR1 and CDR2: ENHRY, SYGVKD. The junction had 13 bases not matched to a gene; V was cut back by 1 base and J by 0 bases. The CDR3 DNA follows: TGTGCCATCAGTGAGTATGGTAGCGGGAGAATTGATCCCTCCTACGAGCAGTACTTC. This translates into CAISEYGSGRIDPSYEQYF.

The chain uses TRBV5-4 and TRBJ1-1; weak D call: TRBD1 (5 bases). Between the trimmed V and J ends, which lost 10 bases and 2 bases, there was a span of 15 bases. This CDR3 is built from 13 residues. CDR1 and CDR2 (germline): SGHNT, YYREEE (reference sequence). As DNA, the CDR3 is TGTGCCGGGGGGGATCCACCAAACACTGAAGCTTTCTTT. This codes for CAGGDPPNTEAFF.

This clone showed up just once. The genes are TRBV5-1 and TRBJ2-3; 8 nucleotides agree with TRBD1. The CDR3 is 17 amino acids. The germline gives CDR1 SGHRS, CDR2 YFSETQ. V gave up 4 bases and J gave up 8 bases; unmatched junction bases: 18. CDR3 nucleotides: TGCGCCAGCAGCCCCAGAGCGCCGGGACAGGCAGGAGGTACGCAGTATTTT. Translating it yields CASSPRAPGQAGGTQYF.

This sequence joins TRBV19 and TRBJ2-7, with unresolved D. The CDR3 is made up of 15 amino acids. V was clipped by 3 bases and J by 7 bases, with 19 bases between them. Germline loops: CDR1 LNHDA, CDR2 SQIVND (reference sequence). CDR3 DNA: TGTGCCAGTAGTATTGCTGGGCAGGTCTTAGGGGAGCAGTACTTC. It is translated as CASSIAGQVLGEQYF.

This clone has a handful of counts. The CDR3 reads CASRPGLAGTMNTQYF. The CDR3 coding sequence is TGTGCCAGCAGACCGGGACTAGCGGGAACAATGAATACGCAGTATTTT. The chain joins TRBV7-8 to TRBJ2-3, with 13 bases matching TRBD2. The CDR3 runs to 16 residues. Trimming removed 6 bases from V and 7 bases from J; junction bases left unmatched: 10. CDR1 and CDR2 from the germline V gene are SGHVS and FQNEAQ.

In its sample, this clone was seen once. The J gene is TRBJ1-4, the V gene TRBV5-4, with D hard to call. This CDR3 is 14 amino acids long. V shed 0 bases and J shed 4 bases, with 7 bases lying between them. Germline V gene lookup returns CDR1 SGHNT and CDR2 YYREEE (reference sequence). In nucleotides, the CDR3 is TGTGCCAGCAGCTTGGATCGTTTTAATGAAAAACTGTTTTTT. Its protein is CASSLDRFNEKLFF.

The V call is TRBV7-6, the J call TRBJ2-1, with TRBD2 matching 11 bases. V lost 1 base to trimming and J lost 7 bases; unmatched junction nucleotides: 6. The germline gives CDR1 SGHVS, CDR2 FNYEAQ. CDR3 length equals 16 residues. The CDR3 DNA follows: TGTGCCAGCAGCTTAGTTAGCGGGAGGGCCGGAAATGAGCAGTTCTTC. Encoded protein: CASSLVSGRAGNEQFF.

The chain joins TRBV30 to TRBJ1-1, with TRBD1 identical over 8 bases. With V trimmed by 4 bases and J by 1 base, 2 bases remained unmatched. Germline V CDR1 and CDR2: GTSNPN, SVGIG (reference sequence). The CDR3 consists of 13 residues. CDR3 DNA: TGTGCCTGGACCGGACAGGGGAACACTGAAGCTTTCTTT. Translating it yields CAWTGQGNTEAFF. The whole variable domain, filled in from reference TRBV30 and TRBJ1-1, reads SQTIHQWPATLVQPVGSPLSLECTVEGTSNPNLYWYRQAAGRGLQLLFYSVGIGQISSEVPQNLSASRPQDRQFILSSKKLLLSDSGFYLCAWTGQGNTEAFFGQGTRLTVV.

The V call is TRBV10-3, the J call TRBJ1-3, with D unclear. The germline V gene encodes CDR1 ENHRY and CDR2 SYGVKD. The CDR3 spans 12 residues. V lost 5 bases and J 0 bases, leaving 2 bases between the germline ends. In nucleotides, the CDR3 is TGTGCCATCAGTACCTCTGGAAACACCATATATTTT. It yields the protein CAISTSGNTIYF.

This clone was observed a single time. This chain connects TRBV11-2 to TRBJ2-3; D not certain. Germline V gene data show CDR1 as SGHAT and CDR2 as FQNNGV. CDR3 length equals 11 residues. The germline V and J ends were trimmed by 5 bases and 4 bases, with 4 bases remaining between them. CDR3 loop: CASSLADTQYF. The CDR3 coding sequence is TGTGCCAGCAGCCTCGCAGATACGCAGTATTTT. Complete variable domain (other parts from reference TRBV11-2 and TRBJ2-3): EAGVAQSPRYKIIEKRQSVAFWCNPISGHATLYWYQQILGQGPKLLIQFQNNGVVDDSQLPKDRFSAERLKGVDSTLKIQPAKLEDSAVYLCASSLADTQYFGPGTRLTVL.

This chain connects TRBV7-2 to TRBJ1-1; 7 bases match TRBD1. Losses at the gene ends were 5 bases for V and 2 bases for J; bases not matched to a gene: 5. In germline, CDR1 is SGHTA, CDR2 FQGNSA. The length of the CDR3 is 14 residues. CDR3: CASSRGQINTEAFF. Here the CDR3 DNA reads TGTGCCAGCAGCCGGGGACAGATCAACACTGAAGCTTTCTTT.

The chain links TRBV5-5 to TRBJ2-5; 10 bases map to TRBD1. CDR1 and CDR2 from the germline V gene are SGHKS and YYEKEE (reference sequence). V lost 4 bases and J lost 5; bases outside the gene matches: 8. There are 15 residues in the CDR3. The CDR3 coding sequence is TGTGCCAGCAGCCTCCGGGACAGGGGATTGGAGACCCAGTACTTC. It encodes CASSLRDRGLETQYF.

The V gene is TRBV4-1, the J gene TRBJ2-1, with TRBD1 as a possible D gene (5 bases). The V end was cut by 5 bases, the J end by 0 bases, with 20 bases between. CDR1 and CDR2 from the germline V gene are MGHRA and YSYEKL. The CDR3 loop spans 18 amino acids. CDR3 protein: CASSARKQDPSSYNEQFF. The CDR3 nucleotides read TGCGCCAGCAGCGCACGAAAACAGGACCCGAGCTCCTACAATGAGCAGTTCTTC.

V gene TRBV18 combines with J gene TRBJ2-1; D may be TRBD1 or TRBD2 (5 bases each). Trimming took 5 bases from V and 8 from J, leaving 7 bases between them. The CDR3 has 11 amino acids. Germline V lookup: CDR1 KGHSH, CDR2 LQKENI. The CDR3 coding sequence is TGTGCCAGCTCAGGGACGGATGAGCAGTTCTTC. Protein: CASSGTDEQFF. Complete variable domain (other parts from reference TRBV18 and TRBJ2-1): NAGVMQNPRHLVRRRGQEARLRCSPMKGHSHVYWYRQLPEEGLKFMVYLQKENIIDESGMPKERFSAEFPKEGPSILRIQQVVRGDSAAYFCASSGTDEQFFGPGTRLTVL.

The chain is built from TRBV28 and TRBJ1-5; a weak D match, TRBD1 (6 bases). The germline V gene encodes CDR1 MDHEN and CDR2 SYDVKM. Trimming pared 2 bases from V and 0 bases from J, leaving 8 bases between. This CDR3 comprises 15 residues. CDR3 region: CASSLGGGSNQPQHF. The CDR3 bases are TGTGCCAGCAGTTTAGGGGGCGGTAGCAATCAGCCCCAGCATTTT.

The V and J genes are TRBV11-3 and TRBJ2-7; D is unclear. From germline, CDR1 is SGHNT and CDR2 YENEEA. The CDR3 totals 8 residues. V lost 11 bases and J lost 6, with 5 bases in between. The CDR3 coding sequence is TGTGCCCGTAGCGAGCAGTACTTC. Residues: CARSEQYF.